The 27 T cell receptor beta chains reported below all come from one sample, sequenced in a study of T cells in Graves' hyperthyroidism and ophthalmopathy. The CDR3 regions of TCR beta were amplified from RNA transcripts. Initially, a first-round RT-PCR of the TCR CDR3 employed the HTBI primer set. TCRdb independently ran MiXCR on the multiplex PCR reads; one entry per CDR3 protein. The profile covers over 200,000 distinct CDR3 sequences, with 14% to 15% appearing a single time and 10% to 15% taken by the ten largest. Sequences were obtained from blood. These receptors were obtained from a woman between 40 and 55 years old with Graves' hyperthyroidism that later progressed to Graves' ophthalmopathy.

At least ten counts were recorded for this clonotype. The CDR3 reads CASSTGTGYLETQYF. In nucleotides, the CDR3 is TGTGCCAGCAGTACCGGGACAGGGTATTTGGAGACCCAGTACTTC. The genes are TRBV28 and TRBJ2-5; 9 bases line up with TRBD1. V dropped 5 bases and J dropped 5; count of bases not matched to a gene: 9. This CDR3 spans 15 amino acids. Germline V gene lookup returns CDR1 MDHEN and CDR2 SYDVKM.

This clonotype was observed many times. V usage is TRBV2 and J usage is TRBJ2-7; perhaps TRBD1 as D (6 bases). Germline V gene data show CDR1 as SNHLY and CDR2 as FYNNEI. The CDR3 is made up of 15 amino acids. Deletions cut 6 bases from V and 0 bases from J, with 15 bases between. The CDR3 nucleotides read TGTGCCAGCAGGTGGACAGTTCTATTCTCCTACGAGCAGTACTTC. Encoded protein: CASRWTVLFSYEQYF.

This clonotype was recorded many times. This rearrangement joins TRBV28 to TRBJ2-5; 10 bases fit TRBD2. Per germline, CDR1 MDHEN and CDR2 SYDVKM. The CDR3 consists of 16 residues. V was pared by 3 bases and J by 4 bases, with 8 bases of the junction left unmatched. Written as DNA, the CDR3 is TGTGCCAGCAGTTTCAGGCTAGCGGGAGTAATAGAGACCCAGTACTTC. It is translated as CASSFRLAGVIETQYF.

In this sample, this clonotype turned up many times. The gene calls are TRBV11-2 and TRBJ2-1; 9 positions match TRBD1. The CDR3 covers 12 residues. CDR1 SGHAT and CDR2 FQNNGV come from the germline V gene. Trimming removed 4 bases from V and 15 bases from J; junction bases left unmatched: 7. CDR3 amino acids: CASSSTGGSGFF. The CDR3 DNA reads as TGTGCCAGCAGCTCGACAGGGGGATCTGGGTTCTTC. The complete variable domain, with remaining parts taken from reference TRBV11-2 and TRBJ2-1, reads EAGVAQSPRYKIIEKRQSVAFWCNPISGHATLYWYQQILGQGPKLLIQFQNNGVVDDSQLPKDRFSAERLKGVDSTLKIQPAKLEDSAVYLCASSSTGGSGFFGPGTRLTVL.

This clonotype was seen ten or more times. The gene calls are TRBV5-1 and TRBJ1-4; TRBD1 aligns across 7 bases. V was clipped by 5 bases and J by 4 bases; unmatched bases: 5. CDR3 length: 14 residues. Germline CDR1 is SGHRS and CDR2 is YFSETQ. The chain's CDR3 is CASRKGQINEKLFF. The CDR3 DNA reads as TGCGCCAGCAGGAAGGGACAGATTAATGAAAAACTGTTTTTT. The variable domain in full, completed from reference TRBV5-1 and TRBJ1-4, reads KAGVTQTPRYLIKTRGQQVTLSCSPISGHRSVSWYQQTPGQGLQFLFEYFSETQRNKGNFPGRFSGRQFSNSRSEMNVSTLELGDSALYLCASRKGQINEKLFFGSGTQLSVL.

In this sample, this clonotype turned up many times. The chain has TRBV27 and TRBJ2-1, with TRBD2 matching 8 bases. The CDR3 totals 11 residues. V was pared by 8 bases and J by 6 bases, with 0 bases of the junction left unmatched. The germline CDR1 and CDR2 sequences are MNHEY and SMNVEV (reference sequence). The CDR3: CASRGGNEQFF. As DNA, the CDR3 is TGTGCCAGCCGGGGGGGCAATGAGCAGTTCTTC.

The chain links TRBV7-8 to TRBJ2-1; D gene ambiguous. Trimming pared 2 bases from V and 6 bases from J, leaving 8 bases between. Per the germline V gene, CDR1 is SGHVS and CDR2 is FQNEAQ. This CDR3 has 13 amino acids. CDR3 DNA: TGTGCCAGCAGCTTACGGTACCCCAATGAGCAGTTCTTC. This codes for CASSLRYPNEQFF.

At least ten counts were recorded for this clonotype. This chain links TRBV3-1 with TRBJ2-7, with D uncertain. With 1 base removed from V and 3 bases from J, the gap between germline ends came to 13 bases. The CDR3 sequence is 15 residues long. CDR1 LGHDT and CDR2 YNNKEL come from the germline V gene (reference sequence). For the CDR3, the DNA is TGTGCCAGCAGCCAAGGTTCGGGCGGCAGCTACGAGCAGTACTTC. It yields the protein CASSQGSGGSYEQYF.

At least ten counts were recorded for this clonotype. The junction departs from the called germline gene at one end, perhaps through a read error. This rearrangement joins TRBV7-9 to TRBJ2-5; possible D gene TRBD2, 6 bases. This CDR3 spans 13 amino acids. Germline CDR1 is SEHNR and CDR2 is FQNEAQ (reference sequence). This CDR3 is CASSGSHNSGLDF. CDR3 in DNA: TGTGCCAGCAGCGGGAGCCATAATTCGGGACTTGACTTC.

This clonotype was counted only a few times. The chain couples TRBV18 to TRBJ2-2; tentatively, D is TRBD2 (6 bases). V was cut by 3 bases and J by 2 bases, with 13 bases left in between. CDR3 size: 16 residues. Per germline, CDR1 KGHSH and CDR2 LQKENI. CDR3 nucleotides: TGTGCCAGCTCACCGTTGACGGGAGTTAACACCGGGGAGCTGTTTTTT. Translated: CASSPLTGVNTGELFF. Filled out from reference TRBV18 and TRBJ2-2, the complete variable domain reads NAGVMQNPRHLVRRRGQEARLRCSPMKGHSHVYWYRQLPEEGLKFMVYLQKENIIDESGMPKERFSAEFPKEGPSILRIQQVVRGDSAAYFCASSPLTGVNTGELFFGEGSRLTVL.

As for this clonotype: A read error is possible here, since a much larger clone lies one base away. The V gene is TRBV24-1, the J gene TRBJ1-5; possibly TRBD1 for D (6 bases). The V and J ends lost 3 bases and 3 bases respectively, with 14 bases between them. This CDR3 has 16 amino acids. The germline CDR1 and CDR2 sequences are KGHDR and SFDVKD. CDR3 DNA: TGTGCCACCAGTGATCCCCGAGGGGGTCTCAATCAGCCCCAGCATTTT. Translated: CATSDPRGGLNQPQHF.

In this sample, this clonotype turned up many times. The DNA of the CDR3 is TGTGCCAGCACCCGAGGGGGGAATGAGCAGTTCTTC. It specifies CASTRGGNEQFF. This chain uses TRBV28 with TRBJ2-1; D may be TRBD1 or TRBD2 (6 bases each). The CDR3 has 12 residues. Germline CDR1 and CDR2: MDHEN and SYDVKM. Trimming removed 7 bases at V and 7 bases at J, with 11 bases between.

A few counts support this clonotype. V and J are TRBV3-1 and TRBJ2-7, with 9 bases aligning to TRBD2. Germline CDR1 reads LGHDT; CDR2 reads YNNKEL (reference sequence). CDR3 size: 16 residues. Unmatched junction bases numbered 7, after V lost 4 bases and J lost 0 bases. The CDR3 is CASSPFSGGSSYEQYF. The CDR3 region has the DNA TGTGCCAGCAGCCCCTTTAGCGGGGGTAGCTCCTACGAGCAGTACTTC.

V usage is TRBV6-5 and J usage is TRBJ2-3; D uncertain. There are 15 residues in the CDR3. V was pared by 0 bases and J by 0 bases, with 7 bases between. Germline lookup yields CDR1 MNHEY and CDR2 SVGAGI. The CDR3 coding sequence is TGTGCCAGCAGTTACTCGGTCGGGAGCACAGATACGCAGTATTTT. It translates to CASSYSVGSTDTQYF.

V and J are TRBV20-1 and TRBJ1-1; no clear D gene. Looked up from germline, CDR1 is DFQATT and CDR2 is SNEGSKA (reference sequence). There are 13 residues in the CDR3. Trimming shortened V by 3 bases and J by 6 bases, and 14 bases separated the two germline ends. As DNA, the CDR3 is TGCAGTGCTAGTATAGAGGGTGGGGCTGAAGCTTTCTTT. Translated, it gives CSASIEGGAEAFF.

This clonotype was seen repeatedly, ten times or more. The V gene is TRBV6-1, the J gene TRBJ2-2, with 8 bases identical to TRBD1. The CDR3 runs 15 residues. Germline V CDR1 and CDR2: MNHNS, SASEGT. V dropped 6 bases and J dropped 6; count of bases not matched to a gene: 9. CDR3 nucleotides: TGTGCCAGCAGCCGGGACAGGAGACATGCCGGGGAGCTGTTTTTT. Translation gives CASSRDRRHAGELFF.

Ten or more counts support this clonotype. V and J are TRBV11-3 and TRBJ2-3, with D uncertain. The germline CDR1 and CDR2 sequences are SGHNT and YENEEA. The ends were cut back, 5 bases at V and 4 bases at J, with 7 bases in the middle. This CDR3 is built from 12 residues. The CDR3 is CASSPGPDTQYF. CDR3 DNA: TGTGCCAGCAGCCCAGGACCAGATACGCAGTATTTT. The whole variable domain, remainder taken from reference TRBV11-3 and TRBJ2-3, is EAGVVQSPRYKIIEKKQPVAFWCNPISGHNTLYWYLQNLGQGPELLIRYENEEAVDDSQLPKDRFSAERLKGVDSTLKIQPAELGDSAVYLCASSPGPDTQYFGPGTRLTVL.

This clonotype showed up many times. The chain recombines TRBV7-9 with TRBJ2-3, with a possible D match to TRBD1 (6 bases). The germline CDR1 and CDR2 sequences are SEHNR and FQNEAQ (reference sequence). This CDR3 comprises 15 residues. V dropped 5 bases and J dropped 5 bases, with 17 bases sitting between them. The CDR3 DNA follows: TGTGCCAGCAGCCACCACGTACTAGGGGGAGATACGCAGTATTTT. Translated, it gives CASSHHVLGGDTQYF.

The table lists this clonotype with many counts. The CDR3 spells CAISEGQRDTEAFF. CDR3 DNA sequence: TGTGCCATCAGTGAAGGACAGAGGGACACTGAAGCTTTCTTT. This chain links TRBV10-3 with TRBJ1-1; D may be TRBD1 (6 bases). This CDR3 region has 14 residues. The V end was cut by 3 bases, the J end by 3 bases, with 11 bases between. Germline V gene lookup returns CDR1 ENHRY and CDR2 SYGVKD.

CDR3 sequence: CASSPEWAVDTQYF. In DNA form, the CDR3 reads TGTGCCAGTAGCCCAGAATGGGCAGTTGATACGCAGTATTTT. The chain recombines TRBV19 with TRBJ2-3; D unresolved. The CDR3 has 14 amino acids. The germline V and J ends were trimmed by 6 bases and 6 bases, with 16 bases remaining between them. The germline V gene has CDR1 LNHDA and CDR2 SQIVND (reference sequence).

This clonotype has more than one count but fewer than ten. V usage is TRBV4-1 and J usage is TRBJ2-7; 7 bases line up with TRBD1. The trim removed 6 bases at V and 4 bases at J, leaving 9 bases unmatched. Germline V gene data show CDR1 as MGHRA and CDR2 as YSYEKL. This CDR3 is 14 amino acids long. CDR3 bases: TGCGCCAGCAGGCCGGCAGGGGGAGAATACGAGCAGTACTTC. Translation: CASRPAGGEYEQYF.

This clonotype was seen repeatedly, ten times or more. The chain joins TRBV27 to TRBJ2-1; tentatively, D is TRBD2 (6 bases). CDR1 is MNHEY, CDR2 SMNVEV, per germline (reference sequence). The CDR3 covers 14 residues. Trimming stripped 3 bases from V and 6 bases from J, with 12 bases between. CDR3 sequence: CASSFPGGFNEQFF. In nucleotides, the CDR3 is TGTGCCAGCAGTTTCCCTGGAGGGTTCAATGAGCAGTTCTTC.

Concerning this clonotype: A read error may account for a junction end that differs from germline. The CDR3 sequence: CACSLVGHQPQHF. DNA for the CDR3: TGTGCCTGCAGCTTAGTTGGGCATCAGCCCCAGCATTTT. The genes are TRBV7-2 and TRBJ1-5, with D uncertain. CDR3 size: 13 residues. CDR1 is SGHTA and CDR2 is FQGNSA in the germline V gene.

This clonotype came up a few times. The V call is TRBV5-4, the J call TRBJ1-1; D gene ambiguous. CDR1 is SGHNT, CDR2 YYREEE, per germline (reference sequence). The V end was cut by 4 bases, the J end by 3 bases, with 4 bases between. The CDR3 totals 11 residues. The CDR3 loop is CASSHDTEAFF. In DNA form, the CDR3 reads TGTGCCAGCAGCCACGACACTGAAGCTTTCTTT. Complete variable domain (other parts from reference TRBV5-4 and TRBJ1-1): ETGVTQSPTHLIKTRGQQVTLRCSSQSGHNTVSWYQQALGQGPQFIFQYYREEENGRGNFPPRFSGLQFPNYSSELNVNALELDDSALYLCASSHDTEAFFGQGTRLTVV.

Many counts were recorded for this clonotype. The rearrangement links TRBV7-9 to TRBJ2-1, with 7 nucleotides matching TRBD2. CDR1 SEHNR and CDR2 FQNEAQ come from the germline V gene (reference sequence). The CDR3 length is 16 residues. Trimming at V came to 1 base and at J to 7 bases, leaving 10 bases not matched to a gene. CDR3 amino acids: CASSLGTSVNRNEQFF. CDR3 sequence (DNA): TGTGCCAGCAGCTTAGGCACTAGCGTAAATAGGAATGAGCAGTTCTTC.

At least ten counts were recorded for this clonotype. V gene TRBV7-2 combines with J gene TRBJ2-1; D gene unclear. Trimming removed 10 bases from V and 1 base from J, with 5 bases in between. This CDR3 has 11 residues. CDR1 and CDR2 from the germline V gene are SGHTA and FQGNSA. DNA for the CDR3: TGTGCCACAATTTCCTACAATGAGCAGTTCTTC. It is translated as CATISYNEQFF.

This clonotype was recorded at least ten times. The chain joins TRBV7-8 to TRBJ1-5, with TRBD1 matching 8 bases. The junction had 5 bases not matched to a gene; V was cut back by 2 bases and J by 2 bases. CDR1 and CDR2 (germline): SGHVS, FQNEAQ. The CDR3 runs 16 residues. CDR3 in amino acids: CASSLKDRAGNQPQHF. The DNA for the CDR3 is TGTGCCAGCAGCTTAAAGGACAGGGCCGGCAATCAGCCCCAGCATTTT.